These 21 T cell receptor beta chains were sequenced from one sample in a study of blood T cell repertoires in COVID-19. The assay was immunoSEQ multiplex PCR, and TCRdb's table has in-frame clones only and misses some. The profile covers roughly 250,000 clones, with 65% to 85% appearing a single time and 4% to 5.5% taken by the ten largest. The sequenced material came from peripheral blood. These receptors were taken from a man in his fifties with active or convalescent COVID-19.

As to this clone: A read error may be the cause here, since a much bigger clone is one base away. CDR3 region: CASSSLLDRGGAGELFF. CDR3 DNA sequence: TGTGCCAGCAGCTCCCTCCTGGACAGGGGGGGGGCCGGGGAGCTGTTTTTT. The V and J genes are TRBV7-2 and TRBJ2-2; 10 nucleotides align to TRBD1. The CDR3 has 17 residues. The germline gives CDR1 SGHTA, CDR2 FQGNSA. V dropped 4 bases and J dropped 6; count of bases not matched to a gene: 11.

The chain has TRBV7-2 and TRBJ2-5; 9 bases are a match to TRBD2. This CDR3 has 18 amino acids. Unmatched junction bases numbered 11, after V lost 2 bases and J lost 1 base. Germline values: CDR1 SGHTA, CDR2 FQGNSA. The CDR3 DNA reads TGTGCCAGCAGCTTAAGGCCCCCCCAAGCGGGGGGCCAAGAGACCCAGTACTTC. Translating it yields CASSLRPPQAGGQETQYF.

The CDR3 DNA reads as TGTGCCTGGACAACCGCGGGGCCCCCCCAGTTCTTC. Protein: CAWTTAGPPQFF. The chain has TRBV30 and TRBJ2-1, with D possibly being TRBD2 (6 bases). The CDR3 runs 12 residues. V lost 4 bases and J lost 13, with 17 bases in between. Germline V gives CDR1 GTSNPN, CDR2 SVGIG (reference sequence). Combining the CDR3 with reference TRBV30 and TRBJ2-1 gives the whole variable domain SQTIHQWPATLVQPVGSPLSLECTVEGTSNPNLYWYRQAAGRGLQLLFYSVGIGQISSEVPQNLSASRPQDRQFILSSKKLLLSDSGFYLCAWTTAGPPQFFGPGTRLTVL.

This sequence joins TRBV5-1 and TRBJ1-1, with D perhaps TRBD1 (6 bases). The CDR3 totals 15 residues. Germline V CDR1 and CDR2: SGHRS, YFSETQ. The V gene lost 0 bases and the J gene lost 3 bases, with 12 bases spanning the gap. CDR3: CASSLVWGGDTEAFF. CDR3 coding DNA: TGCGCCAGCAGCTTGGTTTGGGGGGGCGACACTGAAGCTTTCTTT.

The chain combines TRBV2 with TRBJ2-7; 7 nucleotides match TRBD1. The CDR3 loop spans 13 amino acids. In germline, CDR1 is SNHLY, CDR2 FYNNEI. V lost 4 bases and J lost 2; bases outside the gene matches: 2. This CDR3 reads CASSGQGPYEQYF. The CDR3 nucleotides are TGTGCCAGCAGTGGACAGGGCCCCTACGAGCAGTACTTC.

The J gene is TRBJ2-7, the V gene TRBV5-4, with 10 bases matching TRBD1. The germline gives CDR1 SGHNT, CDR2 YYREEE (reference sequence). Unmatched junction bases numbered 4, after V lost 1 base and J lost 3 bases. CDR3 length equals 15 residues. CDR3 nucleotides: TGTGCCAGCAGCTTGTCCGGGACAGGGGTCTACGAGCAGTACTTC. As protein: CASSLSGTGVYEQYF.

This chain connects TRBV5-8 to TRBJ1-2, with D possibly being TRBD1 (6 bases). The CDR3 consists of 13 residues. V was trimmed by 4 bases and J by 8 bases, leaving 15 bases between them. Germline V gene data show CDR1 as SGHTS and CDR2 as YDEGEE. The CDR3 loop reads CASSLRGARGYTF. The CDR3 DNA is TGTGCCAGCAGCCTCCGGGGGGCAAGGGGCTACACCTTC.

The CDR3 DNA reads TGCGCCAGCAGCTTCGCCGGGACAGGGAACTATGGCTACACCTTC. It encodes CASSFAGTGNYGYTF. The gene calls are TRBV5-1 and TRBJ1-2; 9 bases line up with TRBD1. CDR1 is SGHRS and CDR2 is YFSETQ in the germline V gene. This CDR3 spans 15 amino acids. V was clipped by 2 bases and J by 2 bases; unmatched bases: 4.

V gene TRBV30 combines with J gene TRBJ2-2; TRBD1 agrees at 9 bases. Germline loops: CDR1 GTSNPN, CDR2 SVGIG (reference sequence). J was trimmed by 6 bases and V by 3 bases; bases with no gene match: 2. This CDR3 spans 13 amino acids. The CDR3 DNA follows: TGTGCCTGGAGGGGGGACAGGGCCGGGGAGCTGTTTTTT. It translates to CAWRGDRAGELFF.

The chain couples TRBV7-8 to TRBJ1-2; perhaps TRBD1 as D (6 bases). In germline, CDR1 is SGHVS, CDR2 FQNEAQ. V was pared by 3 bases and J by 8 bases, with 13 bases between. This CDR3 spans 13 amino acids. CDR3 coding DNA: TGTGCCAGCAGCTTTAATTCCAGGGGCGGCTACACCTTC. This codes for CASSFNSRGGYTF.

V usage is TRBV5-6 and J usage is TRBJ1-4; 8 nucleotides align to TRBD1. CDR3 length: 16 amino acids. CDR1 is SGHDT, CDR2 YYEEEE, per germline. V was clipped by 5 bases and J by 3 bases; unmatched bases: 9. The CDR3 loop reads CASSPTGGPANEKLFF. CDR3 bases: TGTGCCAGCAGTCCAACAGGGGGGCCGGCTAATGAAAAACTGTTTTTT.

The chain links TRBV6-5 to TRBJ1-2; 8 positions match TRBD1. The CDR3 spans 14 residues. The V gene end was trimmed by 6 bases and the J gene end by 4 bases; junction bases not matched to a gene: 7. Germline CDR1 is MNHEY and CDR2 is SVGAGI. CDR3 nucleotide sequence: TGTGCCAGCAGCCCCCAGGGGGCTGGCTATGGCTACACCTTC. It is translated as CASSPQGAGYGYTF.

V and J are TRBV18 and TRBJ2-7, with 10 bases aligning to TRBD2. The CDR3 consists of 16 residues. J was trimmed by 4 bases and V by 3 bases; bases with no gene match: 9. The V gene's germline CDR1 is KGHSH and CDR2 LQKENI. CDR3 amino acids: CASSPQSGGALYEQYF. The CDR3 DNA reads as TGTGCCAGCTCACCCCAGAGCGGGGGGGCCTTGTACGAGCAGTACTTC.

CDR3: CSAEGEASTDTQYF. CDR3 bases: TGCAGCGCCGAGGGGGAAGCTAGCACAGATACGCAGTATTTT. The V gene is TRBV29-1, the J gene TRBJ2-3, with a possible D match to TRBD1 (6 bases). Trimming shortened V by 7 bases and J by 0 bases, and 14 bases separated the two germline ends. This CDR3 comprises 14 residues. The germline CDR1 and CDR2 sequences are SQVTM and ANQGSEA.

This clone was observed once. The identical CDR3 is also encoded by other nucleotide sequences in the sample. The V call is TRBV6-2 or TRBV6-3, the J call TRBJ1-2, with D perhaps TRBD1 (6 bases). The germline V gene encodes CDR1 MNHEY and CDR2 SVGEGT. There are 14 residues in the CDR3. V shed 0 bases and J shed 2 bases, with 7 bases lying between them. DNA for the CDR3: TGTGCCAGCAGTTACTCGACAGGAAACTATGGCTACACCTTC. It yields the protein CASSYSTGNYGYTF.

The V call is TRBV9, the J call TRBJ2-7; 8 bases match TRBD1. After removal of 4 bases from V and 7 bases from J, the junction contained 10 bases not matched to a gene. Germline loops: CDR1 SGDLS, CDR2 YYNGEE. The CDR3 covers 14 residues. The CDR3 bases are TGTGCCAGCAGCTTCCTGGACAGGGATCAAGAGCAGTACTTC. Amino acids: CASSFLDRDQEQYF.

This chain's CDR3 is CASSQYRGSGANVLTF. The CDR3 bases are TGTGCCAGCAGCCAATATAGGGGTTCTGGGGCCAACGTCCTGACTTTC. V usage is TRBV3-1 (or the pseudogene TRBV3-2) and J usage is TRBJ2-6, with a possible D match to TRBD1 (5 bases). CDR3 length equals 16 residues. V lost 2 bases, J lost 1 base, and 9 bases lay in between. Germline-derived CDR1 and CDR2 are LGHDT and YNNKEL (reference sequence).

This clone has only a few counts. The V call is TRBV19, the J call TRBJ1-5, with 8 bases identical to TRBD1. This CDR3 has 17 residues. CDR1 and CDR2 (germline): LNHDA, SQIVND (reference sequence). The ends lost 5 bases at V and 3 bases at J; junction bases unmatched: 12. The CDR3 DNA is TGTGCCAGTAGTGATGTACGGCAGGGGGCTAACAATCAGCCCCAGCATTTT. Translated: CASSDVRQGANNQPQHF.

In DNA form, the CDR3 reads TGCAGCGTTGATACCGGGAAGGTGACCCAGTACTTC. Protein: CSVDTGKVTQYF. This chain connects TRBV29-1 to TRBJ2-5; D perhaps matches TRBD2 (5 bases). This CDR3 region has 12 residues. Germline CDR1 reads SQVTM; CDR2 reads ANQGSEA. V lost 3 bases to trimming and J lost 7 bases, with 12 bases between them. Complete variable domain (other parts from reference TRBV29-1 and TRBJ2-5): SAVISQKPSRDICQRGTSLTIQCQVDSQVTMMFWYRQQPGQSLTLIATANQGSEATYESGFVIDKFPISRPNLTFSTLTVSNMSPEDSSIYLCSVDTGKVTQYFGPGTRLLVL.

This clone was detected once. The chain recombines TRBV12-2 with TRBJ1-2. TRBV12-2 is flagged as a pseudogene. The CDR3 has 16 amino acids. This CDR3 is CASRLALLADPNGYTF. CDR3 DNA sequence: TGTGCAAGTCGCTTAGCGCTTTTAGCAGACCCAAATGGCTACACCTTC.

The CDR3 protein is CASSLVGTGVGEQYF. The CDR3 region has the DNA TGTGCCAGCAGCTTAGTAGGGACAGGGGTTGGCGAGCAGTACTTC. The rearrangement uses TRBV5-6 and TRBJ2-7, with 10 bases identical to TRBD1. Germline-derived CDR1 and CDR2 are SGHDT and YYEEEE. This CDR3 has 15 residues. V was clipped by 2 bases and J by 6 bases; unmatched bases: 8.